A single sample gave rise to the 9 T cell receptor beta chains below, sequenced in a study of follicular helper T cells after annual influenza vaccination (dated by TCRdb to about 2017). The time point label, read with the paper, signifies: 2014-2015 season, pre-vaccination. The receptor library was made with the immunoSEQ multiplex PCR assay. The source is immuneACCESS, and TCRdb retained only in-frame sequences with V and J called. Part of the clones is not carried over; for the studies checked, unresolved V genes explain less than half of this, and the remainder is unexplained. This sample lists under 9,500 clones; more than 65% were detected once. 3.1% of the sample is taken by the ten largest. The source was CXCR5+ CD38- circulating T follicular helper cells from blood, collected on the day of influenza vaccination. What the cell subset or site label conveys for this sample: circulating Tfh, non-naive CD4+CXCR5+PD-1+ (ICOS+CD38+ or ICOS-CD38-). The receptors here all came from an adult who received the influenza vaccine.

V is TRBV28 and J is TRBJ2-5; 8 positions match TRBD1. The CDR3 has 14 amino acids. Per germline, CDR1 MDHEN and CDR2 SYDVKM. V dropped 5 bases and J dropped 4; count of bases not matched to a gene: 6. The CDR3 here is CASSRGDRGETQYF. CDR3 DNA: TGTGCCAGCAGTCGGGGCGACAGGGGAGAGACCCAGTACTTC.

The rearrangement joins TRBV5-6 to TRBJ1-2; 10 bases line up with TRBD1. Germline CDR1 reads SGHDT; CDR2 reads YYEEEE. V shed 4 bases and J 7 bases; nucleotides not matched to a gene: 10. There are 15 residues in the CDR3. The CDR3 region has the DNA TGTGCCAGCAGCATCCTCGACAGGGGGCAGGGTGGCTACACCTTC. Its protein product is CASSILDRGQGGYTF.

The rearrangement uses TRBV11-2 and TRBJ1-4; 11 bases match TRBD1. Germline CDR1 reads SGHAT; CDR2 reads FQNNGV. V shed 5 bases and J 2 bases; nucleotides not matched to a gene: 4. This CDR3 has 16 residues. The CDR3 DNA is TGTGCCAGCAGCCGGGGACAGGGGGTGACTAATGAAAAACTGTTTTTT. Encoded protein: CASSRGQGVTNEKLFF.

The genes are TRBV11-2 and TRBJ1-1; D remains unclear. The CDR3 has 13 amino acids. Germline loops: CDR1 SGHAT, CDR2 FQNNGV. The CDR3 protein is CQSSANRNTEAFF. The CDR3 nucleotides are TGTCAGTCGTCGGCTAACAGGAACACTGAAGCTTTCTTT.

The genes are TRBV14 and TRBJ2-3; tentative D call: TRBD1 (5 bases). The CDR3 contains 14 residues. The V gene lost 1 base and the J gene lost 3 bases, with 8 bases spanning the gap. CDR1 and CDR2 (germline): SGHDN, FVKESK. In DNA, the CDR3 is TGTGCCAGCAGCCAAGGACAGTGGACAGATACGCAGTATTTT. Translation: CASSQGQWTDTQYF.

This sequence joins TRBV19 and TRBJ2-1; TRBD2 matches at 11 bases. Losses at the gene ends were 6 bases for V and 0 bases for J; bases not matched to a gene: 4. Per the germline V gene, CDR1 is LNHDA and CDR2 is SQIVND (reference sequence). This CDR3 region has 16 residues. CDR3 region: CASSPTSGSSYNEQFF. The CDR3 DNA sequence: TGTGCCAGTAGCCCAACTAGCGGGAGCTCCTACAATGAGCAGTTCTTC.

The genes are TRBV7-8 and TRBJ2-3, with 9 nucleotides matching TRBD2. Germline V gene lookup returns CDR1 SGHVS and CDR2 FQNEAQ. The CDR3 is 18 amino acids. V lost 3 bases, J lost 0 bases, and 10 bases stayed unmatched. This chain's CDR3 is CASSFVAGGTPSTDTQYF. CDR3 coding DNA: TGTGCCAGCAGCTTTGTGGCGGGAGGGACCCCTAGCACAGATACGCAGTATTTT.

The CDR3 sequence is CASSVVPSDRAYNEQFF. In DNA form, the CDR3 reads TGTGCCAGCAGCGTAGTACCCTCGGACAGGGCTTACAATGAGCAGTTCTTC. The chain combines TRBV9 with TRBJ2-1; 8 nucleotides match TRBD1. This CDR3 contains 17 residues. Germline assignment: CDR1 SGDLS and CDR2 YYNGEE. J was trimmed by 4 bases and V by 0 bases; bases with no gene match: 9.

This sequence joins TRBV5-6 and TRBJ1-2, with 9 bases identical to TRBD1. This CDR3 region has 14 residues. V dropped 2 bases and J dropped 4; count of bases not matched to a gene: 3. Germline V gives CDR1 SGHDT, CDR2 YYEEEE. CDR3 sequence: CASSFGQGIYGYTF. The CDR3 nucleotides read TGTGCCAGCAGCTTCGGACAGGGGATCTATGGCTACACCTTC.